The following is a T cell receptor beta chain sequence with its context. Antigen: not known. Built from TCR beta cDNA, the libraries had unique molecular identifiers in them. T cells numbering roughly 0.85 to 10 million gave rise to about 540,000 cDNA molecules. MiXCR, applied by TCRdb to the PCR reads, yields one record per CDR3 protein. The data hold approximately 460,000 distinct CDR3 sequences, with under 55% observed a single time. This sample stems from a study of post-analysis software for immune sequencing data. Study-level background: Relapsing-remitting, secondary progressive and progressive-relapsing courses of multiple sclerosis were included.

Overall study findings and caveats: Batch-matched samples strongly co-clustered by F measure. The normalized Chao1 diversity of multiple sclerosis patients was significantly lower than that of controls.

The clonotype originates from a girl under 18 with multiple sclerosis. Sequences were obtained from blood.

CDR3 residues: CASRQDSYEAFF. The DNA of the CDR3 is TGTGCCAGCAGACAGGACAGCTATGAAGCTTTCTTT. This chain connects TRBV7-2 to TRBJ1-1; D possibly corresponds to TRBD1 (6 bases). V was cut by 6 bases and J by 7 bases, with 12 bases left in between. The germline gives CDR1 SGHTA, CDR2 FQGNSA. This CDR3 is 12 amino acids long.